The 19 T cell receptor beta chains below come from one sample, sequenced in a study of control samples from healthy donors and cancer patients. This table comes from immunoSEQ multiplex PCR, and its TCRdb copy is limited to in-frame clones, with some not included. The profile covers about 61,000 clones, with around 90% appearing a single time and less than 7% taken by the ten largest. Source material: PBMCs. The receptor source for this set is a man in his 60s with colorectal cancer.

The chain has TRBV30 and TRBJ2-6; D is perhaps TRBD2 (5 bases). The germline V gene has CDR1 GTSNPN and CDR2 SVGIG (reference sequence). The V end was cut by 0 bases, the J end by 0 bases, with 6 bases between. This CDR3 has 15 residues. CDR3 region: CAWSVGNSGANVLTF. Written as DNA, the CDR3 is TGTGCCTGGAGTGTCGGGAACTCTGGGGCCAACGTCCTGACTTTC.

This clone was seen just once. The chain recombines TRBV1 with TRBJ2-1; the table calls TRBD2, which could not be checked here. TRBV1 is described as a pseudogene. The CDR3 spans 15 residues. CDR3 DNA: TGCACCAGCAGCCACAGCGGGCAAATCTGCGGTGAGCAGTTCTTC. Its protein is CTSSHSGQICGEQFF.

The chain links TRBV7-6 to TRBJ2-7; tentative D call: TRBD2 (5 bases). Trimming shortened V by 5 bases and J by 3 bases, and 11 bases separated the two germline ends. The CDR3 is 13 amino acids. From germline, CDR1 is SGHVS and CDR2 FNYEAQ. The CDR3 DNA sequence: TGTGCCAGCAGCACGGACGGACTCTACGAGCAGTACTTC. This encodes CASSTDGLYEQYF.

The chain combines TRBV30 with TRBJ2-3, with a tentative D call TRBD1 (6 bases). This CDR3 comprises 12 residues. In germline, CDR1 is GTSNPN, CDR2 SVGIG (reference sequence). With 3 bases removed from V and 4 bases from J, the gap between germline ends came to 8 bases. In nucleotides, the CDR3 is TGTGCCTGGAGCGAGGGGGCAGATACGCAGTATTTT. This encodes CAWSEGADTQYF. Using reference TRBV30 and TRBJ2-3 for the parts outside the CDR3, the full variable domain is SQTIHQWPATLVQPVGSPLSLECTVEGTSNPNLYWYRQAAGRGLQLLFYSVGIGQISSEVPQNLSASRPQDRQFILSSKKLLLSDSGFYLCAWSEGADTQYFGPGTRLTVL.

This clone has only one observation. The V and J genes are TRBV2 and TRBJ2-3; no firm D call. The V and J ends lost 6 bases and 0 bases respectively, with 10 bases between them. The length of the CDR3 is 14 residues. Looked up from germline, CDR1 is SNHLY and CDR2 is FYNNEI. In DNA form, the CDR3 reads TGTGCCAGCAGGAATAAGGCGAGCACAGATACGCAGTATTTT. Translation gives CASRNKASTDTQYF. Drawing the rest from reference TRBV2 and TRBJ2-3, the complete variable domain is EPEVTQTPSHQVTQMGQEVILRCVPISNHLYFYWYRQILGQKVEFLVSFYNNEISEKSEIFDDQFSVERPDGSNFTLKIRSTKLEDSAMYFCASRNKASTDTQYFGPGTRLTVL.

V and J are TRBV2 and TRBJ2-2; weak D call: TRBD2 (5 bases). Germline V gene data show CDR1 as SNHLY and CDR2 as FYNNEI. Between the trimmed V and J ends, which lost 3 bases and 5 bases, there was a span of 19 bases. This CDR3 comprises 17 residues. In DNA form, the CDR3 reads TGTGCCAGCAGTGAGCCCAAGTGGCCACGAGGGACCGGGGAGCTGTTTTTT. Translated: CASSEPKWPRGTGELFF.

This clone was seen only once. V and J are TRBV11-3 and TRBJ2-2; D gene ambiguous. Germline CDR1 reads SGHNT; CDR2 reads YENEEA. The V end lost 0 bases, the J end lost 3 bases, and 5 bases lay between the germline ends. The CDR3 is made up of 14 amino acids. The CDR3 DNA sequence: TGTGCCAGCAGCTTAGATTCGGACACCGGGGAGCTGTTTTTT. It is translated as CASSLDSDTGELFF. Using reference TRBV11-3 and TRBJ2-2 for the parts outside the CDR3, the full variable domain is EAGVVQSPRYKIIEKKQPVAFWCNPISGHNTLYWYLQNLGQGPELLIRYENEEAVDDSQLPKDRFSAERLKGVDSTLKIQPAELGDSAVYLCASSLDSDTGELFFGEGSRLTVL.

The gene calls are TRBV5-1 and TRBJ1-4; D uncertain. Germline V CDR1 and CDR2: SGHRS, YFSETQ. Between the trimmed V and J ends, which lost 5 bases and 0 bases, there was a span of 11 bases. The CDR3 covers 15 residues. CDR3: CASRETTATNEKLFF. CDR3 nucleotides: TGCGCCAGCAGAGAGACCACTGCAACTAATGAAAAACTGTTTTTT.

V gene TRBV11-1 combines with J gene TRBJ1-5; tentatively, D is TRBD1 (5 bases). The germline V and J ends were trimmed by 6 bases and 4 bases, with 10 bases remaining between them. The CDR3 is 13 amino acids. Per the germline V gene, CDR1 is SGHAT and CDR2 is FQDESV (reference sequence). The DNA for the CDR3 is TGTGCCAGCAGAGGGGCCTTAAATCAGCCCCAGCATTTT. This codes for CASRGALNQPQHF.

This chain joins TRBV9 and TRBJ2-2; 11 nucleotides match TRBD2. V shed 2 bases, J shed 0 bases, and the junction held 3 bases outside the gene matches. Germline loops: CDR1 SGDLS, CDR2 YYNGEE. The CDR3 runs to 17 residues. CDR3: CASSVTSGGPNTGELFF. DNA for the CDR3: TGTGCCAGCAGCGTTACTAGCGGGGGCCCGAACACCGGGGAGCTGTTTTTT.

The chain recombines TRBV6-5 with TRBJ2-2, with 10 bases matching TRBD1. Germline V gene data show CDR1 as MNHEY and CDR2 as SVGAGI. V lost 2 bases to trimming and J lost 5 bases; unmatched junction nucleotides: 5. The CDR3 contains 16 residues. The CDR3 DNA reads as TGTGCCAGCAGTTACCGCGGGACAGGGGTGACCGGGGAGCTGTTTTTT. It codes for CASSYRGTGVTGELFF.

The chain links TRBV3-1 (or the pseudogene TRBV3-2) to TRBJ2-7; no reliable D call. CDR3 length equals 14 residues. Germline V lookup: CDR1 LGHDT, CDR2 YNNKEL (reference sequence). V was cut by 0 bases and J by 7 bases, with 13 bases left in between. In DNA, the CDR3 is TGTGCCAGCAGCCAAGATCGTCAGAAACCTGAGCAGTACTTC. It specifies CASSQDRQKPEQYF.

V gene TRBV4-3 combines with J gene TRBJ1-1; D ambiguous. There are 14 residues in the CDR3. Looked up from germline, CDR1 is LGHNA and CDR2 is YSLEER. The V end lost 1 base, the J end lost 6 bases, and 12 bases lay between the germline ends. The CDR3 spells CASSQGPRVAEAFF. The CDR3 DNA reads TGCGCCAGCAGCCAAGGACCGAGGGTGGCTGAAGCTTTCTTT.

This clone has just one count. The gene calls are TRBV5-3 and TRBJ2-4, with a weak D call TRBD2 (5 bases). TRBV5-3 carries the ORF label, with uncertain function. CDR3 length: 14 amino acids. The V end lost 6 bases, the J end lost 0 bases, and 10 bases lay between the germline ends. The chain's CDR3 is CARILALAKNIQYF. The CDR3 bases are TGTGCCAGAATTCTAGCCTTAGCCAAAAACATTCAGTACTTC.

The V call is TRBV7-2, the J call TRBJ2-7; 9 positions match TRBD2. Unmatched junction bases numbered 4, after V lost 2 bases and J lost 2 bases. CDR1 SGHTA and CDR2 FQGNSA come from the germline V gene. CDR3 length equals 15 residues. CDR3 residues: CASSLNAGGAYEQYF. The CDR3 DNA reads TGTGCCAGCAGCTTAAATGCGGGGGGGGCCTACGAGCAGTACTTC. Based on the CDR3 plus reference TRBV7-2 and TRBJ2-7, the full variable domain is GAGVSQSPSNKVTEKGKDVELRCDPISGHTALYWYRQSLGQGLEFLIYFQGNSAPDKSGLPSDRFSAERTGGSVSTLTIQRTQQEDSAVYLCASSLNAGGAYEQYFGPGTRLTVT.

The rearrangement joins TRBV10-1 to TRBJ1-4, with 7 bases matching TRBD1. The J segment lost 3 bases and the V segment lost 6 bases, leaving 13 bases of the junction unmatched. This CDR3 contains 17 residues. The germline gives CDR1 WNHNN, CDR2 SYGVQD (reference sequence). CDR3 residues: CASRQTGPRRANEKLFF. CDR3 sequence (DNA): TGCGCCAGCAGGCAGACAGGGCCGAGGCGGGCTAATGAAAAACTGTTTTTT.

The CDR3 loop reads CASRGTDTEAFF. CDR3 DNA: TGCGCCAGCAGGGGGACCGACACTGAAGCTTTCTTT. The chain recombines TRBV5-1 with TRBJ1-1, with a tentative D call TRBD1 (5 bases). The CDR3 runs 12 residues. V lost 5 bases and J lost 3, with 8 bases in between. Germline-derived CDR1 and CDR2 are SGHRS and YFSETQ. The variable domain in full, completed from reference TRBV5-1 and TRBJ1-1, reads KAGVTQTPRYLIKTRGQQVTLSCSPISGHRSVSWYQQTPGQGLQFLFEYFSETQRNKGNFPGRFSGRQFSNSRSEMNVSTLELGDSALYLCASRGTDTEAFFGQGTRLTVV.

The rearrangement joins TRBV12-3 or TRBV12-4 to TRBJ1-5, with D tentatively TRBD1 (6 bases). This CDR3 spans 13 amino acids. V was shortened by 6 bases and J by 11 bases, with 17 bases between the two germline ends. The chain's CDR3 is CASSPTGPWAQHF. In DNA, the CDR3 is TGTGCCAGCAGCCCAACAGGGCCCTGGGCCCAGCATTTT.

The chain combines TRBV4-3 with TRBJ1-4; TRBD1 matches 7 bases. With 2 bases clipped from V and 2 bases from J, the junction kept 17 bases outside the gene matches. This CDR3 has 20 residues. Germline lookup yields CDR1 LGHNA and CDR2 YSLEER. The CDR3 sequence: CASSQSRTKPGGFTNEKLFF. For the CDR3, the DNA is TGCGCCAGCAGCCAATCCCGGACAAAACCAGGGGGATTCACTAATGAAAAACTGTTTTTT.